The 21 T cell receptor beta chains listed next were all sequenced from one sample in a study of molecular identifiers for immune sequencing clone quantification. TCRdb reprocessed the PCR reads via MiXCR and lists one record per CDR3 protein. This table holds about 510,000 distinct CDR3 sequences, around 23% found once. The sequencing input was naive CD8+ T cells from blood, with Jurkat cell RNA spiked in. The sample's subset: FACS-sorted CD8+CD4-CCR7+CD45RA+ naive T cells. Receptor source: a human donor in good health. Some libraries in this study had Jurkat cell RNA spiked in.

As regards this clonotype: At one end, the junction sequence differs from germline, possibly due to a read error. The genes are TRBV7-9 and TRBJ2-7; 7 nucleotides agree with TRBD1. The germline CDR1 and CDR2 sequences are SEHNR and FQNEAQ (reference sequence). This CDR3 is built from 12 residues. Here the CDR3 reads CASALTGNERYF. The DNA of the CDR3 is TGTGCCAGCGCCCTGACAGGGAACGAGCGGTACTTC.

This clonotype was seen ten or more times. The chain employs TRBV30 and TRBJ1-5, with D maybe TRBD1 (6 bases). The germline gives CDR1 GTSNPN, CDR2 SVGIG (reference sequence). CDR3 size: 15 residues. Trimming stripped 7 bases from V and 1 base from J, with 17 bases between. CDR3 residues: CAFTTGQSSNQPQHF. The CDR3 bases are TGTGCCTTTACTACGGGACAATCGAGCAATCAGCCCCAGCATTTT.

This clonotype was found a few times. The chain links TRBV10-2 to TRBJ2-1, with a possible D match to TRBD2 (6 bases). The CDR3 spans 14 residues. Germline CDR1 reads WSHSY; CDR2 reads SAAADI. The germline V and J ends were trimmed by 6 bases and 10 bases, with 19 bases remaining between them. The chain's CDR3 is CASRSAGTHLEQFF. CDR3 sequence (DNA): TGCGCCAGCAGGTCCGCCGGGACTCACCTAGAGCAGTTCTTC.

This clonotype was recorded many times. This chain joins TRBV6-5 and TRBJ2-3; D unclear. Looked up from germline, CDR1 is MNHEY and CDR2 is SVGAGI. The ends were cut back, 2 bases at V and 3 bases at J, with 6 bases in the middle. The CDR3 extends over 13 amino acids. The CDR3, as DNA: TGTGCCAGCAGTTACAGGGAAACAGATACGCAGTATTTT. This gives the protein CASSYRETDTQYF.

This chain joins TRBV4-3 and TRBJ2-7; D may be TRBD1 or TRBD2 (5 bases each). The CDR3 totals 17 residues. The germline V gene encodes CDR1 LGHNA and CDR2 YSLEER. Trimming cost V 0 bases and J 4 bases, with 19 bases left between them. The DNA for the CDR3 is TGCGCCAGCAGCCAAGAGTGGACCGGGACGGGGATATACGAGCAGTACTTC. Translation gives CASSQEWTGTGIYEQYF.

A word on this clonotype: The CDR3 does not close with the conserved phenylalanine or tryptophan, likely indicating a read error. The chain carries TRBV27 and TRBJ1-1; D may be TRBD1 (5 bases). This CDR3 region has 13 residues. The germline V gene has CDR1 MNHEY and CDR2 SMNVEV (reference sequence). Trimming took off 3 bases at V and 7 bases at J, with 12 bases between the two ends. The chain's CDR3 is CASSFRAGLEAFS. As DNA, the CDR3 is TGTGCCAGCAGTTTCCGGGCAGGGCTTGAAGCTTTCTCT.

Many counts were recorded for this clonotype. This chain links TRBV20-1 with TRBJ2-7; 9 positions match TRBD1. Trimming took 5 bases from V and 7 from J; bases not matched to a gene: 6. The CDR3 extends over 12 amino acids. Germline values: CDR1 DFQATT, CDR2 SNEGSKA (reference sequence). The CDR3: CSAPGQGVEQYF. The DNA of the CDR3 is TGCAGTGCTCCGGGACAGGGTGTGGAGCAGTACTTC.

The sample holds a few counts of this clonotype. This chain uses TRBV30 with TRBJ2-7, with 7 bases fitting TRBD1. The CDR3 runs to 13 residues. Trimming at V came to 3 bases and at J to 3 bases, leaving 5 bases not matched to a gene. CDR1 GTSNPN and CDR2 SVGIG come from the germline V gene (reference sequence). The CDR3 loop reads CAWRTTGNYEQYF. The CDR3 DNA is TGTGCCTGGAGAACGACAGGGAACTACGAGCAGTACTTC. The variable domain in full, completed from reference TRBV30 and TRBJ2-7, reads SQTIHQWPATLVQPVGSPLSLECTVEGTSNPNLYWYRQAAGRGLQLLFYSVGIGQISSEVPQNLSASRPQDRQFILSSKKLLLSDSGFYLCAWRTTGNYEQYFGPGTRLTVT.

This clonotype was seen a handful of times. This rearrangement joins TRBV28 to TRBJ2-1, with D perhaps given as TRBD1 or TRBD2 (5 bases each). The CDR3 contains 17 residues. Germline CDR1 is MDHEN and CDR2 is SYDVKM. Deletions cut 5 bases from V and 0 bases from J, with 17 bases between. The CDR3 reads CASSPWDGRHSYNEQFF. CDR3 nucleotide sequence: TGTGCCAGCAGTCCCTGGGACGGGCGCCACTCCTACAATGAGCAGTTCTTC.

V gene TRBV6-1 combines with J gene TRBJ1-5; a weak D match, TRBD1 (6 bases). The CDR3 contains 12 residues. CDR1 and CDR2 from the germline V gene are MNHNS and SASEGT. Trimming took off 7 bases at V and 7 bases at J, with 11 bases between the two ends. Here the CDR3 reads CASNAQGQPQHF. The CDR3 coding sequence is TGTGCCAGCAATGCACAGGGACAGCCCCAGCATTTT.

The chain joins TRBV4-3 to TRBJ2-1; 11 bases align to TRBD2. Germline CDR1 and CDR2: LGHNA and YSLEER. Losses at the gene ends were 3 bases for V and 6 bases for J; bases not matched to a gene: 10. The CDR3 is 17 amino acids. The CDR3: CASSHPLSGGGSNEQFF. For the CDR3, the DNA is TGCGCCAGCAGCCACCCACTTAGCGGGGGGGGGAGCAATGAGCAGTTCTTC.

This clonotype was seen only a few times. The CDR3 is CASSGGDAQPYEQYF. The CDR3 bases are TGTGCCAGCAGCGGTGGGGATGCCCAACCGTACGAGCAGTACTTC. The rearrangement links TRBV9 to TRBJ2-7; D not certain. Trimming took off 3 bases at V and 4 bases at J, with 17 bases between the two ends. Germline V gene lookup returns CDR1 SGDLS and CDR2 YYNGEE. The CDR3 spans 15 residues.

This clonotype has a handful of counts. The chain is built from TRBV27 and TRBJ2-7, with 9 bases identical to TRBD2. In germline, CDR1 is MNHEY, CDR2 SMNVEV (reference sequence). This CDR3 comprises 15 residues. Trimming took 5 bases from V and 3 from J; bases not matched to a gene: 8. In DNA, the CDR3 is TGTGCCAGCAGTCCTAGACTAGCGGATATCTACGAGCAGTACTTC. This sequence encodes CASSPRLADIYEQYF.

About this clonotype: A much larger clone differs by one base, so this may be a read error. CDR3 residues: CSAMDRKPYEQYF. DNA of the CDR3: TGCAGCGCCATGGACAGGAAACCCTACGAGCAGTACTTC. The J gene is TRBJ2-7, the V gene TRBV29-1; 7 bases agree with TRBD1. Germline trimming cut 7 bases from V and 2 bases from J; bases unmatched to any gene: 8. CDR1 is SQVTM, CDR2 ANQGSEA, per germline. The CDR3 totals 13 residues.

This clonotype has ten or more counts. This sequence joins TRBV6-2 or TRBV6-3 and TRBJ1-1; D unresolved. Germline-derived CDR1 and CDR2 are MNHEY and SVGEGT. The CDR3 runs 16 residues. V gave up 7 bases and J gave up 0 bases, with 18 bases separating them. CDR3 region: CASTWVGPGLNTEAFF. The CDR3 DNA follows: TGTGCCAGCACATGGGTTGGTCCAGGATTGAACACTGAAGCTTTCTTT.

This clonotype came up a few times. This chain uses TRBV4-3 with TRBJ2-7; no reliable D call. The CDR3 has 14 amino acids. V was clipped by 0 bases and J by 3 bases, with 9 bases between them. Germline lookup yields CDR1 LGHNA and CDR2 YSLEER. CDR3 nucleotides: TGCGCCAGCAGCCAAGAGTTCCAGAACTACGAGCAGTACTTC. This encodes CASSQEFQNYEQYF.

This clonotype was seen more than once but under ten times. The gene calls are TRBV12-3 or TRBV12-4 and TRBJ1-6, with 7 bases identical to TRBD1. Trimming cost V 5 bases and J 8 bases; bases outside gene matches: 12. The CDR3 is 16 amino acids. CDR3 sequence reads: CASSPRQGFVDSPLHF. The CDR3 DNA sequence: TGTGCCAGCAGTCCGCGACAGGGTTTCGTTGATTCACCCCTCCACTTT.

The chain joins TRBV4-3 to TRBJ2-3; possibly TRBD1 or TRBD2 for D (6 bases each). Deletions cut 2 bases from V and 4 bases from J, with 10 bases between. The CDR3 consists of 14 residues. Looked up from germline, CDR1 is LGHNA and CDR2 is YSLEER. The CDR3 loop is CASSQMGGPDTQYF. CDR3 sequence (DNA): TGCGCCAGCAGCCAAATGGGGGGCCCAGATACGCAGTATTTT.

Turning to this clonotype: Possible read error: a much larger clone is one base away. The rearrangement joins TRBV27 to TRBJ2-4, with D maybe TRBD1 (6 bases). Trimming stripped 2 bases from V and 10 bases from J, with 12 bases between. Germline V gene sequence: CDR1 MNHEY, CDR2 SMNVEV (reference sequence). The CDR3 extends over 13 amino acids. The CDR3 DNA follows: TGTGCCAGCAGTTTAGCAGGGGCAAAAATTCAGTACTTC. Protein sequence: CASSLAGAKIQYF.

This clonotype has a handful of counts. The gene calls are TRBV12-3 or TRBV12-4 and TRBJ2-3; D possibly matches TRBD1 or TRBD2 (6 bases each). Trimming shortened V by 2 bases and J by 5 bases, and 14 bases separated the two germline ends. This CDR3 spans 15 amino acids. CDR3 residues: CASSLILGGQDTQYF. The CDR3 region has the DNA TGTGCCAGCAGTTTAATTTTGGGGGGCCAAGATACGCAGTATTTT.

V usage is TRBV7-2 and J usage is TRBJ2-7; D possibly uses TRBD1 or TRBD2 (6 bases each). The CDR3 loop spans 15 amino acids. Germline V gene data show CDR1 as SGHTA and CDR2 as FQGNSA. Trimming took off 5 bases at V and 2 bases at J, with 16 bases between the two ends. The CDR3 nucleotides are TGTGCCAGCAGCCCTGTAGGGGGGAGTACCTACGAGCAGTACTTC. Translation: CASSPVGGSTYEQYF.